A selection of T cell receptor beta chains follows, all from one sample in a study of T cell responses to AZD1222 COVID-19 vaccine. The repertoire was sequenced with immunoSEQ multiplex PCR; TCRdb's copy has only in-frame clones and lacks some. The sample comprises 120,000 to 150,000 clones, over 90% of which are singletons, and over 0.9% rests with the top ten. The sample was peripheral blood, taken on day 0 of MenACWY control vaccination. Receptors originate from an adult in good health. Each CDR3 is given with its conserved first and last residue. The order of the fields is D gene, V gene, clone size, J gene, CDR3 DNA, CDR3 protein. The D gene is left open where the match is weak. Not every row has a clone size; where given, it reads once, few, many or a size class.

>TRBD1|TRBV10-2|few|TRBJ2-7
TGCGCCAGCAGCCGCGGCCAGGGGGCCGTCGAGCAGTACTTC
CASSRGQGAVEQYF
>.|TRBV27|.|TRBJ2-5
TGTGCCAGCAGTTTGGGGCGGGAGACCCAGTACTTC
CASSLGRETQYF
>.|TRBV9|.|TRBJ2-4
TGTGCCAGCAGCTCTTCCCCCAGCCTAGCCAAAAACATTCAGTACTTC
CASSSSPSLAKNIQYF
>.|TRBV7-9|.|TRBJ2-1
TGTGCCAGCAGCTTAGACGGGGGATTCTCCTACAATGAGCAGTTCTTC
CASSLDGGFSYNEQFF
>.|TRBV5-1|.|TRBJ1-1
TGCGCCAGCAGCCCCAGGGAGGTGAACACTGAAGCTTTCTTT
CASSPREVNTEAFF
>TRBD1|TRBV19|.|TRBJ2-2
TGTGCCAGTAAGGGACAGGAATGGGCCGGGGAGCTGTTTTTT
CASKGQEWAGELFF
>TRBD1|TRBV27|few|TRBJ2-7
TGTGCCAGCAGTTTTTTTTTGGGACAGGGTTACGAGCAGTACTTC
CASSFFLGQGYEQYF
>.|TRBV7-2|.|TRBJ2-5
TGTGCCAGCAGCCTACATGGACTTCCCGGCGGAGAGACCCAGTACTTC
CASSLHGLPGGETQYF
>.|TRBV9|.|TRBJ2-3
TGTGCCAGCAGCGTAAGGTGGGGAGATACGCAGTATTTT
CASSVRWGDTQYF
>TRBD1|TRBV5-6|few|TRBJ1-5
TGTGCCAGCAAAACTTGGGGACAGGGGAATTTACAGCCCCAGCATTTT
CASKTWGQGNLQPQHF
>.|TRBV6-5|.|TRBJ2-6
TGTGCCAGCAGTTACCCCGGGTCTGGGGCCAACGTCCTGACTTTC
CASSYPGSGANVLTF
>.|TRBV7-6|.|TRBJ2-1
TGTGCCAGCAGCTTATGGGGCTCCTACAATGAGCAGTTCTTC
CASSLWGSYNEQFF
>.|TRBV24-1|.|TRBJ2-5
TGTGCCACCAGTGATTCGAAGGGATTAGAGACCCAGTACTTC
CATSDSKGLETQYF
>.|TRBV10-3|.|TRBJ2-7
TGTGCCATCAGTGAGTCGTTGGGTAGTAACTACGAGCAGTACTTC
CAISESLGSNYEQYF
>.|TRBV9|.|TRBJ2-7
TGTGCCAGCAGCCCAACAGGGATCTCCTACGAGCAGTACTTC
CASSPTGISYEQYF
>TRBD2|TRBV7-9|.|TRBJ2-1
TGTGCCAGCAGCGCCCGACTAGCGGGAGGAGTCTACAATGAGCAGTTCTTC
CASSARLAGGVYNEQFF
>.|TRBV19|once|TRBJ1-6
TGTGCCAGTAACGCAGGGGTGGGGTCACCCCTCCACTTT
CASNAGVGSPLHF
>.|TRBV5-4|.|TRBJ1-1
TGTGCCAGCAGCTTGGTGGGGTACGACACTGAAGCTTTCTTT
CASSLVGYDTEAFF
>.|TRBV6-5|.|TRBJ1-6
TGTGCCAGCAGCTCTACAGATAGAAATTCACCCCTCCACTTT
CASSSTDRNSPLHF
>.|TRBV5-6|.|TRBJ1-1
TGTGCCAGCAGCTTGTTTGGAACTGAAGCTTTCTTT
CASSLFGTEAFF
>.|TRBV3-1/TRBV3-2|.|TRBJ1-1
TGTGCCAGCAGCTTGGACACCCCACGCACTGAAGCTTTCTTT
CASSLDTPRTEAFF
>.|TRBV6-5|.|TRBJ2-2
TGTGCCAGCAGTTACTCGGCGGAGGGCACCGGGGAGCTGTTTTTT
CASSYSAEGTGELFF
>.|TRBV19|.|TRBJ1-1
TGTGCCAGTACCGATACAGGGTTATTGAACACTGAAGCTTTCTTT
CASTDTGLLNTEAFF
>.|TRBV7-6|.|TRBJ1-2
TGTGCCAGCAGCCAAATAGAGTTCGGGGATGGCTACACCTTC
CASSQIEFGDGYTF
>TRBD1|TRBV7-3|.|TRBJ1-4
TGTGCCAGCAGCCTCGGGACAGGCCAGAATGAAAAACTGTTTTTT
CASSLGTGQNEKLFF
>.|TRBV9|.|TRBJ2-5
TGTGCCAGCAGCGTAGGGGACAACCAAGAGACCCAGTACTTC
CASSVGDNQETQYF
>.|TRBV6-5|once|TRBJ2-5
TGTGCCAGCAGTTACTGGATAGGGACCTCCGGAGAGACCCAGTACTTC
CASSYWIGTSGETQYF
>TRBD1|TRBV7-9|.|TRBJ1-2
TGTGCCAGCAGCAGGGACAGCGAACTTGGCTACACCTTC
CASSRDSELGYTF
>.|TRBV20-1|.|TRBJ1-2
TGCAGTGCCAACAAGGGTAGGGGCTACACCTTC
CSANKGRGYTF